This T cell receptor beta chain came from a study of spatial heterogeneity in lung cancer. About the research overall: Counts of TCR transcripts in tumor regions correlated strongly with a T cell module score (derived from matched bulk RNA-seq). General observations from the study: The recorded estimate of tumor T cell coverage is around 7% for alpha chains and 13% for beta chains. Expanded intratumoral alpha and beta TCR counts tracked tumor mutation counts.

Time point denoted: sample taken at primary tumor resection. Donors were around 70 untreated early-stage non-small cell lung cancer patients. Whole RNA was taken from tumor, nontumor lung or frozen PBMC; it was then sequenced unsorted. MiXCR, applied by TCRdb to the 5' RACE reads, yields one record per CDR3 protein. Among a few thousand distinct CDR3 sequences listed, roughly a sixth were seen once. J lost 4 bases, V lost 6 bases, and 5 bases had no gene match. Germline CDR1 MNHNS, CDR2 SASEGT. The CDR3 spans 14 residues. By sample share, this clonotype is medium-sized. As yet, its antigen is unknown. Sample: lung tumor tissue, taken at surgery. This TCR was recovered from a male donor with early-stage non-small cell lung cancer. This chain connects TRBV6-1 to TRBJ2-7; 11 bases match TRBD2. CDR3 amino acids: CASSRLAGIYEQYF. The CDR3 DNA is TGTGCCAGCAGCAGACTAGCGGGGATATACGAGCAGTACTTC.